This T cell receptor beta chain was sequenced during a study of cytomegalovirus exposure and HLA in healthy donors. Study in general: From about 200 million T cells, an earlier analysis saw 120 million or so unique TCR beta sequences. Study-wide results and limits: Information on immune exposure was restricted to one variable (CMV serostatus). The study flagged 150 to 200 TCR beta chains as cytomegalovirus-associated.

In the PCR, 60 Vbeta and 13 Jbeta primers were used. Data came from immunoSEQ multiplex PCR; TCRdb stores just in-frame clones and leaves some out. The sample lists approximately 130,000 clones; 85% to 90% were seen once. V lost 7 bases, J lost 3 bases, and 8 bases stayed unmatched. Germline assignment: CDR1 MNHEY and CDR2 SVGAGI. CDR3 size: 14 residues. Note on this clone: Its antigen remains unknown.

Sequencing input: PBMCs. The sequence derives from a woman aged 25 to 39 in good health and CMV-seronegative. The chain carries TRBV6-5 and TRBJ2-7; 8 bases match TRBD2. The CDR3 DNA reads as TGTGCCAGCACCCGGGGGGGCGCGGTCTACGAGCAGTACTTC. Translated, it gives CASTRGGAVYEQYF.